Listed here are 30 T cell receptor beta chains from one sample, sequenced in a study of blood T cell repertoires in COVID-19. Only in-frame clones appear in the TCRdb table, and some are missing; sequencing was by immunoSEQ multiplex PCR. Found here are approximately 220,000 clones, approximately 83% of them singletons; the top ten hold roughly 2.4%. Sequenced: peripheral blood. These receptors were taken from a woman aged 55-69 years with acute or convalescent COVID-19.

Only a few counts were recorded for this clone. The chain carries TRBV7-8 and TRBJ1-2, with 7 bases that match TRBD1. CDR3 length: 16 residues. Germline V lookup: CDR1 SGHVS, CDR2 FQNEAQ. The trim removed 5 bases at V and 8 bases at J, leaving 17 bases unmatched. For the CDR3, the DNA is TGTGCCAGCAGCCCGACAGGGAGCCTCTATGTAGGAGGCTACACCTTC. Amino acid sequence: CASSPTGSLYVGGYTF.

This sequence joins TRBV28 and TRBJ2-7, with TRBD1 as a possible D gene (6 bases). Germline V gene lookup returns CDR1 MDHEN and CDR2 SYDVKM. The CDR3 totals 15 residues. V was trimmed by 5 bases and J by 1 base, leaving 15 bases between them. This CDR3 is CASSLVHRESYEQYF. For the CDR3, the DNA is TGTGCCAGCAGTCTTGTCCACAGGGAATCCTACGAGCAGTACTTC.

The V and J genes are TRBV5-1 and TRBJ2-7, with D uncertain. The ends were cut back, 3 bases at V and 0 bases at J, with 22 bases in the middle. This CDR3 spans 18 amino acids. In germline, CDR1 is SGHRS, CDR2 YFSETQ. The CDR3 DNA is TGCGCCAGCAGCTCTCTCGGTAAAACCAAAAAGAGCTCCTACGAGCAGTACTTC. Protein product: CASSSLGKTKKSSYEQYF. The whole variable domain, filled in from reference TRBV5-1 and TRBJ2-7, reads KAGVTQTPRYLIKTRGQQVTLSCSPISGHRSVSWYQQTPGQGLQFLFEYFSETQRNKGNFPGRFSGRQFSNSRSEMNVSTLELGDSALYLCASSSLGKTKKSSYEQYFGPGTRLTVT.

This clone was seen only a few times. The chain links TRBV2 to TRBJ1-6; D is unresolved. Germline V gene data show CDR1 as SNHLY and CDR2 as FYNNEI. The V gene lost 6 bases and the J gene lost 0 bases, with 12 bases spanning the gap. This CDR3 has 16 residues. The CDR3 sequence is CASRKDGSSYNSPLHF. The CDR3 DNA reads TGTGCCAGCAGGAAAGACGGGAGCTCCTATAATTCACCCCTCCACTTT.

The chain couples TRBV2 to TRBJ1-4; a weak D match, TRBD1 (6 bases). Trimming took off 10 bases at V and 4 bases at J, with 19 bases between the two ends. Germline lookup yields CDR1 SNHLY and CDR2 FYNNEI. The CDR3 length is 15 residues. The CDR3 bases are TGTGCCACCAGCAATGGACAGACTGTTAATGAAAAACTGTTTTTT. It yields the protein CATSNGQTVNEKLFF. Supplemented by reference TRBV2 and TRBJ1-4, the full variable domain reads EPEVTQTPSHQVTQMGQEVILRCVPISNHLYFYWYRQILGQKVEFLVSFYNNEISEKSEIFDDQFSVERPDGSNFTLKIRSTKLEDSAMYFCATSNGQTVNEKLFFGSGTQLSVL.

V and J are TRBV6-5 and TRBJ2-3; 11 nucleotides align to TRBD2. There are 15 residues in the CDR3. V lost 11 bases, J lost 0 bases, and 7 bases stayed unmatched. CDR1 MNHEY and CDR2 SVGAGI come from the germline V gene. CDR3 DNA: TGTGCCGTAAGACTAGCGGGGCTTAGCACAGATACGCAGTATTTT. Amino acids: CAVRLAGLSTDTQYF.

Here the CDR3 reads CASSLRGGAGTEAFF. The CDR3 DNA reads TGTGCCAGCAGCTTGCGGGGGGGCGCCGGCACTGAAGCTTTCTTT. The chain couples TRBV5-4 to TRBJ1-1; possibly TRBD1 for D (6 bases). V was clipped by 1 base and J by 4 bases, with 14 bases between them. The CDR3 extends over 15 amino acids. Germline V gene lookup returns CDR1 SGHNT and CDR2 YYREEE (reference sequence).

This chain uses TRBV4-3 with TRBJ1-2, with D perhaps TRBD1 (6 bases). The germline V gene has CDR1 LGHNA and CDR2 YSLEER. This CDR3 has 13 residues. With 0 bases removed from V and 9 bases from J, the gap between germline ends came to 11 bases. The CDR3 DNA follows: TGCGCCAGCAGCCAAGATAGGGGGGGGAGCTACACCTTC. Translating gives CASSQDRGGSYTF.

The rearrangement uses TRBV18 and TRBJ1-3; no clear D gene. This CDR3 region has 20 residues. V was cut by 3 bases and J by 0 bases, with 24 bases left in between. Germline V gene lookup returns CDR1 KGHSH and CDR2 LQKENI. CDR3 sequence (DNA): TGTGCCAGCTCACCTCAAGCTACCACAGTTCCTCAGAGCTCTGGAAACACCATATATTTT. Translating gives CASSPQATTVPQSSGNTIYF.

This chain connects TRBV28 to TRBJ1-1; no definite D call. The CDR3 runs to 15 residues. Germline CDR1 MDHEN, CDR2 SYDVKM. The germline V and J ends were trimmed by 4 bases and 3 bases, with 15 bases remaining between them. The CDR3 nucleotides read TGTGCCAGCAGTTGGAGGAGGGTACGAGACACTGAAGCTTTCTTT. Translating it yields CASSWRRVRDTEAFF.

The genes are TRBV10-2 and TRBJ1-5; D is unclear. The CDR3 sequence is 13 residues long. The ends were cut back, 2 bases at V and 6 bases at J, with 8 bases in the middle. CDR1 is WSHSY, CDR2 SAAADI, per germline. The chain's CDR3 is CASSEEGIQPQHF. CDR3 nucleotides: TGCGCCAGCAGTGAGGAGGGTATTCAGCCCCAGCATTTT.

The chain employs TRBV7-9 and TRBJ2-2; the D is unclear. The CDR3 is made up of 13 amino acids. Germline loops: CDR1 SEHNR, CDR2 FQNEAQ (reference sequence). V was trimmed by 4 bases and J by 7 bases, leaving 10 bases between them. For the CDR3, the DNA is TGTGCCAGCAGCTCCACCTACAGCGGGGAGCTGTTTTTT. It is translated as CASSSTYSGELFF.

The rearrangement links TRBV7-2 to TRBJ2-5; 8 positions agree with TRBD1. The CDR3 is 15 amino acids. The germline V gene encodes CDR1 SGHTA and CDR2 FQGNSA. J lost 3 bases, V lost 5 bases, and 8 bases had no gene match. The CDR3 sequence is CASSASQGGKETQYF. CDR3 sequence (DNA): TGTGCCAGCAGCGCGTCACAGGGGGGAAAAGAGACCCAGTACTTC.

The V gene is TRBV6-2 or TRBV6-3, the J gene TRBJ1-1; D gene uncertain. From germline, CDR1 is MNHEY and CDR2 SVGEGT. V was trimmed by 2 bases and J by 11 bases, leaving 9 bases between them. CDR3 length: 11 residues. CDR3 residues: CASSYQQRAFF. CDR3 nucleotide sequence: TGTGCCAGCAGTTACCAACAGCGGGCTTTCTTT.

This clone showed up just a few times. The chain recombines TRBV4-1 with TRBJ1-5; TRBD1 matches 7 bases. V lost 4 bases and J lost 4; bases outside the gene matches: 7. Germline V gene sequence: CDR1 MGHRA, CDR2 YSYEKL. This CDR3 has 15 amino acids. The CDR3 loop is CASSPEGAENQPQHF. CDR3 in DNA: TGCGCCAGCAGCCCAGAGGGGGCCGAGAATCAGCCCCAGCATTTT.

This clone was observed a handful of times. Within the sample, other DNA sequences also encode this same CDR3. The V and J genes are TRBV5-1 and TRBJ1-1; D is perhaps TRBD1 (5 bases). The germline V and J ends were trimmed by 4 bases and 2 bases, with 12 bases remaining between them. The germline V gene has CDR1 SGHRS and CDR2 YFSETQ. This CDR3 is built from 14 residues. DNA for the CDR3: TGCGCCAGCAGCCGGCAGGGTGGAAACACTGAAGCTTTCTTT. Amino acid sequence: CASSRQGGNTEAFF. Variable domain in full (rest from reference TRBV5-1 and TRBJ1-1): KAGVTQTPRYLIKTRGQQVTLSCSPISGHRSVSWYQQTPGQGLQFLFEYFSETQRNKGNFPGRFSGRQFSNSRSEMNVSTLELGDSALYLCASSRQGGNTEAFFGQGTRLTVV.

V gene TRBV19 combines with J gene TRBJ2-2; D not resolved. Looked up from germline, CDR1 is LNHDA and CDR2 is SQIVND (reference sequence). The germline V and J ends were trimmed by 6 bases and 0 bases, with 17 bases remaining between them. The CDR3 sequence is 17 residues long. The DNA for the CDR3 is TGTGCCAGTAGCCCATTTTCCGGGTCGGCGAACACCGGGGAGCTGTTTTTT. Its translation is CASSPFSGSANTGELFF.

The chain recombines TRBV5-4 with TRBJ2-3; 9 positions match TRBD2. The germline V gene encodes CDR1 SGHNT and CDR2 YYREEE (reference sequence). This CDR3 spans 16 amino acids. V trimming: 1 base; J trimming: 1 base; junction bases outside the gene matches: 4. The CDR3 region is CASSLRAGGRTDTQYF. Here the CDR3 DNA reads TGTGCCAGCAGCTTGCGGGCGGGGGGGCGCACAGATACGCAGTATTTT.

The rearrangement links TRBV7-2 to TRBJ2-2; the match to TRBD2 covers 10 bases. CDR1 is SGHTA, CDR2 FQGNSA, per germline. Trimming took 5 bases from V and 1 from J; bases not matched to a gene: 10. CDR3 length equals 18 residues. The CDR3 is CASSQRMASGGNTGELFF. The CDR3 DNA is TGTGCCAGCAGCCAACGGATGGCTAGCGGGGGGAACACCGGGGAGCTGTTTTTT.

The genes are TRBV4-1 and TRBJ1-6; D gene unclear. The CDR3 sequence is 16 residues long. Germline CDR1 is MGHRA and CDR2 is YSYEKL. Deletions cut 0 bases from V and 3 bases from J, with 9 bases between. The CDR3: CASSQETTHYNSPLHF. The CDR3 coding sequence is TGCGCCAGCAGCCAAGAAACGACTCACTATAATTCACCCCTCCACTTT.

The J gene is TRBJ1-2, the V gene TRBV24-1; D gene uncertain. V was pared by 1 base and J by 2 bases, with 7 bases between. This CDR3 has 14 amino acids. Germline V gene sequence: CDR1 KGHDR, CDR2 SFDVKD. The CDR3 here is CATSDFALNYGYTF. DNA for the CDR3: TGTGCCACCAGTGATTTTGCACTGAACTATGGCTACACCTTC.

Note on this clone: One junction end disagrees with the germline gene, perhaps due to a read error. The chain combines TRBV28 with TRBJ1-1; 7 positions match TRBD1. Germline V gene data show CDR1 as MDHEN and CDR2 as SYDVKM. This CDR3 has 14 amino acids. CDR3 in DNA: TGTGCCAGCACTTTAAGACAGGGAAGAACTGAAGCTTTCTTT. It is translated as CASTLRQGRTEAFF.

This clone was detected only once. The rearrangement uses TRBV3-1 (or the pseudogene TRBV3-2) and TRBJ1-2, with D unresolved. The V end was cut by 0 bases, the J end by 7 bases, with 9 bases between. The CDR3 runs 13 residues. The germline gives CDR1 LGHDT, CDR2 YNNKEL (reference sequence). The CDR3 DNA reads as TGTGCCAGCAGCCAAGAGGCAGCGCCTGGCTACACCTTC. It is translated as CASSQEAAPGYTF.

For this clone: At one boundary the junction diverges from the germline segment, which might be a read error. This chain links TRBV6-1 with TRBJ2-7, with 11 bases lining up with TRBD1. CDR3 length: 17 amino acids. CDR1 and CDR2 from the germline V gene are MNHNS and SASEGT. The CDR3 spells CASSEAPGQGANYEQCF. The CDR3 DNA follows: TGTGCCAGCAGTGAAGCCCCTGGACAGGGGGCCAACTACGAGCAGTGCTTC.

The rearrangement joins TRBV6-6 to TRBJ1-1, with 7 bases fitting TRBD1. Germline-derived CDR1 and CDR2 are MNHNY and SVGAGI (reference sequence). With V trimmed by 7 bases and J by 1 base, 9 bases remained unmatched. This CDR3 comprises 15 residues. CDR3 loop: CASTPADRPNTEAFF. CDR3 nucleotide sequence: TGTGCCAGCACCCCCGCGGACAGGCCGAACACTGAAGCTTTCTTT.

CDR3 loop: CASSPSQGNTEAFF. In DNA form, the CDR3 reads TGTGCCAGCAGTCCCTCACAGGGGAACACTGAAGCTTTCTTT. The J gene is TRBJ1-1, the V gene TRBV28; perhaps TRBD1 as D (6 bases). CDR3 size: 14 residues. Trimming left V 5 bases short and J 1 base short, with 11 bases between. The germline gives CDR1 MDHEN, CDR2 SYDVKM.

V is TRBV19 and J is TRBJ1-2; maybe TRBD1 (5 bases). This CDR3 is built from 13 residues. V lost 6 bases and J 4 bases, leaving 12 bases between the germline ends. Looked up from germline, CDR1 is LNHDA and CDR2 is SQIVND (reference sequence). The CDR3 DNA reads as TGTGCCAGTAGCTTAAGGGGCCCCTATGGCTACACCTTC. This sequence encodes CASSLRGPYGYTF.

This clone appeared a single time. This chain joins TRBV11-1 and TRBJ1-2; 8 positions match TRBD1. The CDR3 is made up of 14 amino acids. Germline values: CDR1 SGHAT, CDR2 FQDESV (reference sequence). V was clipped by 5 bases and J by 6 bases; unmatched bases: 8. The CDR3 nucleotides are TGTGCCAGCAGCACCCACAGGACAGGGCATGGCTACACCTTC. Its protein is CASSTHRTGHGYTF.

J is TRBJ1-1 and V is TRBV28; TRBD1 matches 7 bases. Germline V gene data show CDR1 as MDHEN and CDR2 as SYDVKM. V shed 5 bases, J shed 6 bases, and the junction held 6 bases outside the gene matches. The CDR3 length is 13 residues. The CDR3 DNA follows: TGTGCCAGCAGTGGGGGACAGAGAGCTGAAGCTTTCTTT. Protein: CASSGGQRAEAFF.

This clone appeared a single time. The chain carries TRBV2 and TRBJ2-2, with D possibly being TRBD2 (5 bases). CDR3 length: 13 residues. Germline CDR1 is SNHLY and CDR2 is FYNNEI. The V gene lost 4 bases and the J gene lost 4 bases, with 7 bases spanning the gap. The CDR3 sequence is CASSVEGTGELFF. CDR3 DNA: TGTGCCAGCAGTGTCGAGGGCACCGGGGAGCTGTTTTTT.